This T cell receptor beta chain was documented in a study of CD8+ T cells in alopecia areata. Study-level background: Treatment ran 6 to 18 months, with 6 months of follow-up afterward.

Sample treatment: oral pan-JAK inhibitor, 5-10 mg twice daily. With V trimmed by 8 bases and J by 1 base, 3 bases remained unmatched. The CDR3 has 13 residues. From germline, CDR1 is KGHSH and CDR2 LQKENI. cDNA prepared by RNA extraction and subsequent reverse transcription served as the template for sequencing. The repertoire was sequenced with immunoSEQ multiplex PCR; TCRdb's copy has only in-frame clones and lacks some. The sample lists roughly 100,000 clones, 85% to 90% occurring once. The chain joins TRBV18 to TRBJ1-1; 8 bases are a match to TRBD1. The clonotype comes from a human donor with alopecia areata. This specimen was CD8+ T cells sorted from blood, taken between weeks 30 and 35, from a patient treated with tofacitinib. Here the CDR3 reads CASGQGKNTEAFF. The CDR3 region has the DNA TGTGCCAGCGGACAGGGCAAGAACACTGAAGCTTTCTTT. Full variable domain (rest looked up from reference TRBV18 and TRBJ1-1): NAGVMQNPRHLVRRRGQEARLRCSPMKGHSHVYWYRQLPEEGLKFMVYLQKENIIDESGMPKERFSAEFPKEGPSILRIQQVVRGDSAAYFCASGQGKNTEAFFGQGTRLTVV.